A single sample gave rise to the 10 T cell receptor beta chains below, sequenced in a study of shared clonotypes between healthy human individuals. In the naive CD8 group, cells lacked CD45RO and were positively selected for CCR7, so terminally differentiated effector memory CD45RA+ cells were left out. The method was immunoSEQ multiplex PCR; TCRdb's version includes in-frame clones alone and lacks a portion of them. The sample contains about 2.1 million clones, around 93% of which appear only once. The sample consisted of naive CD8+ T cells from PBMCs. The receptors originated from a man aged 18 to 35 in good health. Some clones in this sample may be carry-over from other donors' samples.

This rearrangement joins TRBV28 to TRBJ2-2, with 13 positions matching TRBD2. The CDR3 totals 20 residues. The germline V gene encodes CDR1 MDHEN and CDR2 SYDVKM. V shed 3 bases, J shed 3 bases, and the junction held 13 bases outside the gene matches. In DNA form, the CDR3 reads TGTGCCAGCAGTTTTGACCCAGGGACTAGCGGGAATTGGTACACCGGGGAGCTGTTTTTT. This encodes CASSFDPGTSGNWYTGELFF.

J is TRBJ2-1 and V is TRBV27; D is perhaps TRBD1 (6 bases). V was pared by 6 bases and J by 3 bases, with 12 bases between. CDR3 length equals 14 residues. The germline V gene has CDR1 MNHEY and CDR2 SMNVEV (reference sequence). The CDR3 spells CASRGRGDYNEQFF. DNA of the CDR3: TGTGCCAGCAGAGGCAGGGGCGACTACAATGAGCAGTTCTTC.

This clone has just one count. The CDR3: CASSEEGYRSPYEQYF. DNA for the CDR3: TGTGCCAGCAGTGAAGAAGGGTACAGGAGCCCCTACGAGCAGTACTTC. The chain links TRBV6-1 to TRBJ2-7; weak D call: TRBD1 (5 bases). Germline V gene sequence: CDR1 MNHNS, CDR2 SASEGT. V dropped 1 base and J dropped 2 bases, with 15 bases sitting between them. This CDR3 has 16 amino acids.

The chain carries TRBV4-3 and TRBJ2-5; a possible D gene is TRBD2 (5 bases). Trimming pared 1 base from V and 7 bases from J, leaving 7 bases between. Germline CDR1 LGHNA, CDR2 YSLEER. The CDR3 has 12 residues. This CDR3 reads CASSQGEGTQYF. The DNA for the CDR3 is TGCGCCAGCAGCCAAGGAGAGGGGACCCAGTACTTC.

The chain is built from TRBV7-3 and TRBJ1-2; unclear D gene. This CDR3 spans 16 amino acids. Trimming cost V 1 base and J 4 bases, with 16 bases left between them. CDR1 is SGHTA, CDR2 FQGTGA, per germline. Here the CDR3 reads CASSLISQPLPYGYTF. The CDR3 region has the DNA TGTGCCAGCAGCTTAATAAGCCAGCCACTTCCCTATGGCTACACCTTC. The full variable domain, rest sourced from reference TRBV7-3 and TRBJ1-2, is GAGVSQTPSNKVTEKGKYVELRCDPISGHTALYWYRQSLGQGPEFLIYFQGTGAADDSGLPNDRFFAVRPEGSVSTLKIQRTERGDSAVYLCASSLISQPLPYGYTFGSGTRLTVV.

The chain couples TRBV7-9 to TRBJ2-7; 8 bases are shared with TRBD1. The CDR3 runs 18 residues. Germline CDR1 is SEHNR and CDR2 is FQNEAQ (reference sequence). J was trimmed by 0 bases and V by 5 bases; bases with no gene match: 15. Here the CDR3 DNA reads TGTGCCAGCAGCCCGACAGGGGCGCCCGTCCTAAGCTCCTACGAGCAGTACTTC. It is translated as CASSPTGAPVLSSYEQYF.

The V gene is TRBV7-6, the J gene TRBJ1-1; D is unclear. Per germline, CDR1 SGHVS and CDR2 FNYEAQ. V lost 5 bases to trimming and J lost 0 bases, with 22 bases between them. This CDR3 is built from 18 residues. CDR3 residues: CASSPDSRVLAMNTEAFF. The DNA for the CDR3 is TGTGCCAGCAGCCCTGACTCGCGCGTTTTAGCCATGAACACTGAAGCTTTCTTT.

This clone was detected a few times. CDR3: CASSYEGSGPQHF. In DNA form, the CDR3 reads TGTGCCAGCAGTTACGAGGGGTCCGGACCCCAGCATTTT. The chain employs TRBV6-5 and TRBJ1-5, with a weak D call TRBD1 (5 bases). Trimming removed 2 bases from V and 10 bases from J, with 12 bases in between. This CDR3 contains 13 residues. The V gene's germline CDR1 is MNHEY and CDR2 SVGAGI.

This rearrangement joins TRBV27 to TRBJ1-1, with D possibly matching TRBD1 (6 bases). The CDR3 sequence is 15 residues long. V lost 6 bases and J lost 0, with 14 bases in between. Per germline, CDR1 MNHEY and CDR2 SMNVEV (reference sequence). This chain's CDR3 is CASRLQGGLNTEAFF. The CDR3 DNA is TGTGCCAGCAGGCTACAGGGAGGTTTGAACACTGAAGCTTTCTTT.

The chain is built from TRBV7-6 and TRBJ2-7; D is tentatively TRBD1 or TRBD2 (5 bases each). CDR1 SGHVS and CDR2 FNYEAQ come from the germline V gene. The V end lost 0 bases, the J end lost 3 bases, and 12 bases lay between the germline ends. The CDR3 is made up of 15 amino acids. CDR3 loop: CASSLAQGVHYEQYF. The CDR3 DNA is TGTGCCAGCAGCTTAGCCCAGGGAGTGCACTACGAGCAGTACTTC. The full variable domain, in which reference TRBV7-6 and TRBJ2-7 provide the parts outside the CDR3, is GAGVSQSPRYKVTKRGQDVALRCDPISGHVSLYWYRQALGQGPEFLTYFNYEAQQDKSGLPNDRFSAERPEGSISTLTIQRTEQRDSAMYRCASSLAQGVHYEQYFGPGTRLTVT.